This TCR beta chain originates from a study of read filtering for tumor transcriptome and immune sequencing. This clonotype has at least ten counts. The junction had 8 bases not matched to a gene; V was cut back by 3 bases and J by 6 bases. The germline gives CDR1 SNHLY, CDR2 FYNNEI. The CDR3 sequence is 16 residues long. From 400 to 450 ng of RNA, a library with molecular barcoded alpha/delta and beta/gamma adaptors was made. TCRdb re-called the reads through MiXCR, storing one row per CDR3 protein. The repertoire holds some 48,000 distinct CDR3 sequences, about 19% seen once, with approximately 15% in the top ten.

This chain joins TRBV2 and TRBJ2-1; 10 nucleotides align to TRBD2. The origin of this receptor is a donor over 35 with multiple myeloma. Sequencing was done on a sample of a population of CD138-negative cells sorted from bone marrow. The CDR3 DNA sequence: TGTGCCAGCAGTGATTCCAGCGGGAGGGCGGGCAATGAGCAGTTCTTC. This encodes CASSDSSGRAGNEQFF.